The clone carrying this TCR beta chain was found a few times. The target antigen is unknown. This sample was included in a study of early T cells in non-severe SARS-CoV-2 infection. Study-level points and caveats: Missing private and CD4 specificities, VDJdb matching favored anti-spike CD8 responses.

The CDR3 spans 16 residues. The V gene end was trimmed by 5 bases and the J gene end by 6 bases; junction bases not matched to a gene: 10. The TCR library protocol was used to attach unique molecular identifiers. These identifiers were attached to individual cDNA molecules. TCRdb redid the calling of the 5' RACE reads with MiXCR, one entry per CDR3 protein. This sample has 85,000 to 95,000 distinct CDR3 sequences; roughly 15% occur once, and the top ten carry 4.5% to 6.5%. This receptor was taken from an adult who was a healthcare worker with PCR-confirmed SARS-CoV-2 infection or an uninfected control (not recorded which). Specimen: whole blood, collected at baseline. The V and J genes are TRBV12-3 or TRBV12-4 and TRBJ1-4; TRBD1 agrees at 9 bases. CDR3 protein: CASSPGQGRGDEKLFF. The CDR3 DNA reads TGTGCCAGCAGTCCGGGACAGGGAAGAGGAGATGAAAAACTGTTTTTT.